Detailed here is one T cell receptor (beta chain). CDR1 and CDR2 (germline): MRHNA, SNTAGT. This CDR3 is built from 13 residues. V shed 2 bases and J shed 1 base, with 5 bases lying between them. The entry originates in a study of technical replicates of blood from a few donors. Using immunoSEQ multiplex PCR, the repertoire was profiled, and TCRdb retains in-frame clones only, with some absent. The table records 55,000 to 80,000 clones, approximately 92% of them present only once. The chain employs TRBV6-4 and TRBJ1-1; D not certain. The sequenced sample consisted of T cells isolated from PBMCs. The receptor comes from a human donor in good health. CDR3 sequence: CASSDNRNTEAFF. The CDR3 DNA is TGTGCCAGCAGTGACAACAGGAACACTGAAGCTTTCTTT.